This TCR beta chain is drawn from a study of lung T cells in sarcoidosis with Löfgren's syndrome. Study results and caveats: Multiple Löfgren's syndrome patients reportedly shared TRAV12-1 and TRBV2 CDR3 motifs. Paired TRAV12-1/TRBV2 TCRs showed CDR3 homology and preferential pairing.

This CDR3 has 16 residues. V was shortened by 8 bases and J by 0 bases, with 17 bases between the two germline ends. Using its own MiXCR run on the reads, TCRdb lists one record per CDR3 protein. Of 20,000 or so distinct CDR3 sequences in the sample, less than 25% are singletons; the top ten hold about 4%. This clonotype was counted once. Its antigen remains unknown. A much larger clone sits a single nucleotide away, making a read error possible. The chain links TRBV12-3 or TRBV12-4 to TRBJ2-1, with D uncertain. The receptor was isolated from a human donor with sarcoidosis (Löfgren's syndrome or another form), or a control subject (not recorded which). The sequenced material came from CD4+ T cells from PBMCs. The CDR3 DNA reads as TGTGCCAGCGGAGCACAACACCCTCTCTCCTACAATGAGCAGTTCTTC. It yields the protein CASGAQHPLSYNEQFF.